This TCR beta chain was recorded in a study of long-term antiretroviral therapy in people with HIV. They ran version v3.0 of the immunoSEQ assay at survey level. This table comes from immunoSEQ multiplex PCR, and its TCRdb copy is limited to in-frame clones, with some not included. The table records 30,000 or so clones, roughly 88% of them present only once. After removal of 0 bases from V and 5 bases from J, the junction contained 7 bases not matched to a gene. Germline-derived CDR1 and CDR2 are SGHRS and YFSETQ. This CDR3 spans 16 amino acids. Material: unsorted PBMCs, obtained 3 years after starting antiretroviral therapy. This chain links TRBV5-1 with TRBJ2-3; 9 nucleotides agree with TRBD2. This receptor was obtained from a man aged 35-49 years with HIV. CDR3: CASSLATAGGKDTQYF. The CDR3 DNA reads TGCGCCAGCAGCTTGGCCACAGCGGGGGGTAAAGATACGCAGTATTTT.